This TCR beta chain was captured by sequencing in a study of regulatory T cells in long-lasting Graves disease. The CDR3 spans 15 residues. V trimming: 5 bases; J trimming: 4 bases; junction bases outside the gene matches: 9. Germline CDR1 reads MNHEY; CDR2 reads SVGEGT. Building the TCR beta libraries relied on iRepertoire HTBI primers, and CDR3 regions underwent Arm-PCR. TCRdb recomputed calls from the multiplex PCR reads with MiXCR, one row per CDR3 protein. The data hold 300,000 to 400,000 distinct CDR3 sequences, with about 19% observed a single time. In its sample, this clonotype was seen many times. Its antigen is unknown. Findings of the study overall: Segments TRBV28, TRBJ1-2 and TRBJ2-5 showed preferential usage in persistent disease.

Time point meaning: persistent/refractory GD, antithyroid drugs over 5 years with positive TRAb. The TCR library used RNA extracted from PBMCs. The clonotype comes from a female donor with Graves disease. The sequencing here drew on peripheral blood mononuclear cells (PBMCs), taken when the disease was refractory, from a patient treated with antithyroid drugs. The chain recombines TRBV6-2 or TRBV6-3 with TRBJ2-5, with TRBD1 matching over 8 bases. The CDR3 DNA reads TGTGCCAGCAGTGAGAGCTGGACAGGGTTAGAGACCCAGTACTTC. Translating gives CASSESWTGLETQYF.